This passage covers 11 T cell receptor beta chains from one sample sequenced in a study of cytomegalovirus exposure and HLA in healthy donors. 13 Jbeta primers and 60 Vbeta primers were used for the PCR. Profiling relied on immunoSEQ multiplex PCR, and the TCRdb table lists in-frame clones only, not all of them. The sample table includes approximately 180,000 clones. Sequencing used PBMCs. The receptors derive from a man aged 25 to 40 in good health and CMV-seronegative.

The genes are TRBV6-5 and TRBJ1-1, with 11 bases lining up with TRBD1. This CDR3 region has 15 residues. Per germline, CDR1 MNHEY and CDR2 SVGAGI. The V segment lost 0 bases and the J segment 4 bases; nucleotides outside the gene matches: 1. The CDR3 DNA reads as TGTGCCAGCAGTTACTCCGGGACAGGGGGCACTGAAGCTTTCTTT. Protein sequence: CASSYSGTGGTEAFF.

This chain joins TRBV10-3 and TRBJ1-2, with 8 bases aligning to TRBD1. With V trimmed by 6 bases and J by 8 bases, 8 bases remained unmatched. Germline CDR1 ENHRY, CDR2 SYGVKD. The CDR3 consists of 13 residues. Written as DNA, the CDR3 is TGTGCCATCAGCCCGGACAGGGTAGAAGGCTACACCTTC. Translation gives CAISPDRVEGYTF.

The rearrangement uses TRBV6-6 and TRBJ2-2; D gene unclear. The CDR3 extends over 14 amino acids. V shed 2 bases and J shed 0 bases, with 4 bases lying between them. Germline V lookup: CDR1 MNHNY, CDR2 SVGAGI (reference sequence). The CDR3 sequence is CASSYGPNTGELFF. In DNA form, the CDR3 reads TGTGCCAGCAGTTACGGGCCGAACACCGGGGAGCTGTTTTTT.

This chain joins TRBV7-9 and TRBJ2-1, with D hard to call. The V gene lost 1 base and the J gene lost 9 bases, with 13 bases spanning the gap. The CDR3 is made up of 14 amino acids. Germline loops: CDR1 SEHNR, CDR2 FQNEAQ (reference sequence). CDR3 protein: CASSLGSFQAEQFF. CDR3 sequence (DNA): TGTGCCAGCAGCTTAGGGTCCTTTCAGGCTGAGCAGTTCTTC.

The chain links TRBV6-5 to TRBJ2-7; D ambiguous. CDR1 is MNHEY and CDR2 is SVGAGI in the germline V gene. This CDR3 contains 11 residues. Trimming removed 8 bases from V and 6 bases from J, with 11 bases in between. The DNA for the CDR3 is TGTGCCAGCGCTACCCCCTCCGAGCAGTACTTC. Translating gives CASATPSEQYF.

With regard to this clone: A junction end diverges from the germline sequence, so it may reflect a read error. Different DNA sequences within this sample yield the same CDR3. This chain links TRBV15 with TRBJ2-2, with a weak D call TRBD2 (5 bases). Germline-derived CDR1 and CDR2 are LNHNV and YYDKDF (reference sequence). The length of the CDR3 is 15 residues. CDR3 nucleotides: TGCGCCACCAGCAGAGATCGGGATAGGTTTGTGGAGCTGTTTTTT. Translating gives CATSRDRDRFVELFF.

The V gene is TRBV18, the J gene TRBJ1-1; D not resolved. This CDR3 comprises 12 residues. The germline CDR1 and CDR2 sequences are KGHSH and LQKENI. Trimming stripped 2 bases from V and 2 bases from J, with 3 bases between. This CDR3 is CASSPINTEAFF. The CDR3 DNA sequence: TGTGCCAGCTCACCAATAAACACTGAAGCTTTCTTT. Using reference TRBV18 and TRBJ1-1 for the parts outside the CDR3, the full variable domain is NAGVMQNPRHLVRRRGQEARLRCSPMKGHSHVYWYRQLPEEGLKFMVYLQKENIIDESGMPKERFSAEFPKEGPSILRIQQVVRGDSAAYFCASSPINTEAFFGQGTRLTVV.

Of note for this clone: The sample holds other DNA sequences that translate to the same CDR3. V usage is TRBV18 and J usage is TRBJ1-5; D perhaps matches TRBD1 (5 bases). From germline, CDR1 is KGHSH and CDR2 LQKENI. V gave up 3 bases and J gave up 5 bases, with 8 bases separating them. This CDR3 has 13 residues. In DNA, the CDR3 is TGTGCCAGCTCACCGGGGCGCGATCAGCCCCAGCATTTT. Translated: CASSPGRDQPQHF.

The chain carries TRBV5-1 and TRBJ2-2; perhaps TRBD2 as D (6 bases). V lost 6 bases and J lost 3, with 15 bases in between. From germline, CDR1 is SGHRS and CDR2 YFSETQ. The CDR3 is made up of 15 amino acids. CDR3 sequence reads: CASTSGVRYTGELFF. CDR3 DNA: TGCGCCAGCACGTCGGGGGTTCGGTACACCGGGGAGCTGTTTTTT. Looking up the rest from reference TRBV5-1 and TRBJ2-2 gives the full variable domain: KAGVTQTPRYLIKTRGQQVTLSCSPISGHRSVSWYQQTPGQGLQFLFEYFSETQRNKGNFPGRFSGRQFSNSRSEMNVSTLELGDSALYLCASTSGVRYTGELFFGEGSRLTVL.

This sequence joins TRBV7-2 and TRBJ1-6; 8 bases line up with TRBD1. Germline values: CDR1 SGHTA, CDR2 FQGNSA. V lost 4 bases, J lost 7 bases, and 6 bases stayed unmatched. The CDR3 has 15 residues. The CDR3 bases are TGTGCCAGCAGCTCCCAGGGGGCGGACAATTCACCCCTCCACTTT. Its protein product is CASSSQGADNSPLHF.

V is TRBV18 and J is TRBJ2-3, with 10 bases identical to TRBD2. The V gene's germline CDR1 is KGHSH and CDR2 LQKENI. The V segment lost 6 bases and the J segment 3 bases; nucleotides outside the gene matches: 6. This CDR3 contains 15 residues. CDR3 in DNA: TGTGCCAGCTCCTTTGCTAGCGGGGGTACAGATACGCAGTATTTT. Residues: CASSFASGGTDTQYF. Full variable domain (remainder filled in from reference TRBV18 and TRBJ2-3): NAGVMQNPRHLVRRRGQEARLRCSPMKGHSHVYWYRQLPEEGLKFMVYLQKENIIDESGMPKERFSAEFPKEGPSILRIQQVVRGDSAAYFCASSFASGGTDTQYFGPGTRLTVL.